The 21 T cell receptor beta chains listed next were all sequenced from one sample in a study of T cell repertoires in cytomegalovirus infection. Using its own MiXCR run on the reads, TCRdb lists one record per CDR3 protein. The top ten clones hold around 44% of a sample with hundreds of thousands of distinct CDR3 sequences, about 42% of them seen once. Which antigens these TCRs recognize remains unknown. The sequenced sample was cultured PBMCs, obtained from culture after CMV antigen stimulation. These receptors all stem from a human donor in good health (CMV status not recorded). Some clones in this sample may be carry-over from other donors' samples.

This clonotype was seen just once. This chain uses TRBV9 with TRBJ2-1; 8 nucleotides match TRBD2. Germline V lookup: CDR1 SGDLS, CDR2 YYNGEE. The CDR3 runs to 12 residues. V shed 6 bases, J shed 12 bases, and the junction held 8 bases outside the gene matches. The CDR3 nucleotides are TGTGCCAGCAACCCCAAGGCGGGAGGGCAGTTCTTC. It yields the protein CASNPKAGGQFF.

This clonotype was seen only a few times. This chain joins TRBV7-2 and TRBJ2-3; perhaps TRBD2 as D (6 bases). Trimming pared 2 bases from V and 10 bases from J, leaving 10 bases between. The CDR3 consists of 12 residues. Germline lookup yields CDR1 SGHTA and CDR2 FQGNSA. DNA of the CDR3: TGTGCCAGCAGCTTAATGGACTATGCGCAGTATTTT. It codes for CASSLMDYAQYF.

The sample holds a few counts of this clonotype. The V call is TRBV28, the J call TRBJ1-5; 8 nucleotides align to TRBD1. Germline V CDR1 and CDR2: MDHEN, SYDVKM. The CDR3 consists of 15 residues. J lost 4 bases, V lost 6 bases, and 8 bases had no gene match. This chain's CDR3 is CASRDRTGRNQPQHF. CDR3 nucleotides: TGTGCCAGCAGGGACCGGACAGGGCGGAATCAGCCCCAGCATTTT.

CDR3 bases: TGCGCCAGCAGCCCCACTAGCAGGGGCCAAGAGACCCAGTACTTC. Its translation is CASSPTSRGQETQYF. The J gene is TRBJ2-5, the V gene TRBV4-3; D tentatively reads TRBD1 or TRBD2 (6 bases each). Germline CDR1 is LGHNA and CDR2 is YSLEER. The CDR3 loop spans 15 amino acids. V gave up 4 bases and J gave up 1 base, with 13 bases separating them.

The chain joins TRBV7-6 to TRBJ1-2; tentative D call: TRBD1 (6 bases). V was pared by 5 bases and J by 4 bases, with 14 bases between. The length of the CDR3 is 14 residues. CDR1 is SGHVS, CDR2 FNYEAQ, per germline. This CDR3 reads CASSLRDTSYGYTF. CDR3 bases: TGTGCCAGCAGCCTCCGGGACACATCCTATGGCTACACCTTC.

CDR3: CASSQVGTAGVYEQYF. CDR3 in DNA: TGCGCCAGCAGCCAAGTTGGAACTGCCGGGGTCTACGAGCAGTACTTC. This sequence joins TRBV4-1 and TRBJ2-7, with a weak D call TRBD2 (5 bases). Deletions cut 1 base from V and 3 bases from J, with 16 bases between. The CDR3 spans 16 residues. Germline V gene sequence: CDR1 MGHRA, CDR2 YSYEKL.

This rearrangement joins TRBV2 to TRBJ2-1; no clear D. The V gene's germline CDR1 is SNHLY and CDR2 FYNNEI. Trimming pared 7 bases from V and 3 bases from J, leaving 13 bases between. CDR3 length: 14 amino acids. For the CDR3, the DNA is TGTGCCAGCATGACAAGCCCCGGCTACAATGAGCAGTTCTTC. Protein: CASMTSPGYNEQFF. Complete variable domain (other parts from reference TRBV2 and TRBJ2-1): EPEVTQTPSHQVTQMGQEVILRCVPISNHLYFYWYRQILGQKVEFLVSFYNNEISEKSEIFDDQFSVERPDGSNFTLKIRSTKLEDSAMYFCASMTSPGYNEQFFGPGTRLTVL.

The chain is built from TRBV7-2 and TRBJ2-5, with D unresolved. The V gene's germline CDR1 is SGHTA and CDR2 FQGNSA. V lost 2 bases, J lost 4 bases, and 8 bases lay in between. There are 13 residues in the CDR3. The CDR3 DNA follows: TGTGCCAGCAGCTTAATCCCCAGAGAGACCCAGTACTTC. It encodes CASSLIPRETQYF.

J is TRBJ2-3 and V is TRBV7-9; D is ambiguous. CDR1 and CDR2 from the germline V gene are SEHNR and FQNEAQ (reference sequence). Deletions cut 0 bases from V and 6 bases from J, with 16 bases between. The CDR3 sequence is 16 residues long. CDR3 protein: CASSLAQTHRLDTQYF. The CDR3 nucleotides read TGTGCCAGCAGCTTAGCCCAGACCCACCGATTGGATACGCAGTATTTT.

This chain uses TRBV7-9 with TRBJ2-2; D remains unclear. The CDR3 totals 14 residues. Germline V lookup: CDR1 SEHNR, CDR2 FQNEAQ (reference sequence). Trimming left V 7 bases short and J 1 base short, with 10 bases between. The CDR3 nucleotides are TGTGCCAGCAATCTCCCAGGGAACACCGGGGAGCTGTTTTTT. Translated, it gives CASNLPGNTGELFF.

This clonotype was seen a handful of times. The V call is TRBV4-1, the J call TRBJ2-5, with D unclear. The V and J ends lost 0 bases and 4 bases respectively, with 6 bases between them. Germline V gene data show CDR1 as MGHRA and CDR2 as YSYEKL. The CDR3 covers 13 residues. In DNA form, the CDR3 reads TGCGCCAGCAGCCAAGAGTGGGGAGAGACCCAGTACTTC. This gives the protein CASSQEWGETQYF.

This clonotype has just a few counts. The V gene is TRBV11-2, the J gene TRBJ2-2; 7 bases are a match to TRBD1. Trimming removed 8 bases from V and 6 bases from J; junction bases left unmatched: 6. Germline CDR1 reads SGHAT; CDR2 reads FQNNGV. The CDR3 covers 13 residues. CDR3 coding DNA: TGTGCCAGCCGAGGGGGCAGGCCCGGGGAGCTGTTTTTT. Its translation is CASRGGRPGELFF.

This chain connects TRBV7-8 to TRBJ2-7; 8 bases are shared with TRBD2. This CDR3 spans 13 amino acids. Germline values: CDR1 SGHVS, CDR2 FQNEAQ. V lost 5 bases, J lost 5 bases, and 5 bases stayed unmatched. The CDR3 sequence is CASSTRTSHEQYF. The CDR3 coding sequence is TGTGCCAGCAGCACCAGGACTAGCCACGAGCAGTACTTC.

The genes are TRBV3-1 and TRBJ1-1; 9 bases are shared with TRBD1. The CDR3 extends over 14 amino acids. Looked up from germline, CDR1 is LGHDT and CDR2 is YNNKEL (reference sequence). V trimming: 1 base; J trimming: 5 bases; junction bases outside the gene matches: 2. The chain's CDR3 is CASSQVGTGTEAFF. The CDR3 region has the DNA TGTGCCAGCAGCCAAGTTGGGACAGGGACTGAAGCTTTCTTT.

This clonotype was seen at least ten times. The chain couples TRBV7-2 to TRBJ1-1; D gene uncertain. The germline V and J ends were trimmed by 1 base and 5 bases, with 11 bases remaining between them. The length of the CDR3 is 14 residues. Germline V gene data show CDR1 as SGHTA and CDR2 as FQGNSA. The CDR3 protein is CASSLEVGGTEAFF. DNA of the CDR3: TGTGCCAGCAGCTTAGAGGTCGGAGGGACTGAAGCTTTCTTT.

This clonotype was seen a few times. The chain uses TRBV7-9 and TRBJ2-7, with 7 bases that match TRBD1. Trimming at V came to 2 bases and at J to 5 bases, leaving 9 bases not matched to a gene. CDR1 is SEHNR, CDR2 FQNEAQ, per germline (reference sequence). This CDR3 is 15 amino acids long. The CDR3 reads CASSLRQGTWDEQYF. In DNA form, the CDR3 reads TGTGCCAGCAGCTTAAGACAGGGAACGTGGGACGAGCAGTACTTC. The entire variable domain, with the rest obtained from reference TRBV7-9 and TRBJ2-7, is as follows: DTGVSQNPRHKITKRGQNVTFRCDPISEHNRLYWYRQTLGQGPEFLTYFQNEAQLEKSRLLSDRFSAERPKGSFSTLEIQRTEQGDSAMYLCASSLRQGTWDEQYFGPGTRLTVT.

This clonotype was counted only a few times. CDR3 sequence: CASSPLGGSPNEKLFF. The CDR3 DNA sequence: TGTGCCAGCAGCCCACTGGGTGGCAGCCCAAATGAAAAACTGTTTTTT. This chain joins TRBV7-9 and TRBJ1-4; D call uncertain. Germline-derived CDR1 and CDR2 are SEHNR and FQNEAQ (reference sequence). Trimming took off 5 bases at V and 5 bases at J, with 18 bases between the two ends. The CDR3 has 16 amino acids.

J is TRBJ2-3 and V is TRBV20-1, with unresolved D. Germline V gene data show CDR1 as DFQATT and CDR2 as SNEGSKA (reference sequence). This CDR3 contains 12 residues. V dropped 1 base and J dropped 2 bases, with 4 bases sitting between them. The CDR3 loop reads CSARVSTDTQYF. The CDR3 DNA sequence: TGCAGTGCTAGAGTATCCACAGATACGCAGTATTTT.

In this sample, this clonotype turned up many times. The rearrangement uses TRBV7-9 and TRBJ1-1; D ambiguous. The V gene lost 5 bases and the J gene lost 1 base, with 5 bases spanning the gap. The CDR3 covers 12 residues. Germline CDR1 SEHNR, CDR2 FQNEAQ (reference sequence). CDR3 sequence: CASSEGNTEAFF. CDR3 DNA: TGTGCCAGCAGCGAGGGGAACACTGAAGCTTTCTTT.

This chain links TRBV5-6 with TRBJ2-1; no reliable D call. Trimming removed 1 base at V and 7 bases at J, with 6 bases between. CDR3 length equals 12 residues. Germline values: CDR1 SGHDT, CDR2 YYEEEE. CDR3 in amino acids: CASSLTENEQFF. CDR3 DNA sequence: TGTGCCAGCAGCTTGACCGAGAATGAGCAGTTCTTC.

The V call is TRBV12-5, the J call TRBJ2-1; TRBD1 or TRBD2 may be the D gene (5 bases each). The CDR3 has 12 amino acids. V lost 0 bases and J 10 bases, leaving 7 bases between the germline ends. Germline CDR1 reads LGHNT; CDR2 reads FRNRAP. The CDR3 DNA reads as TGTGCTAGTGGTTTGGTGAGGGGCGAGCAGTTCTTC. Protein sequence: CASGLVRGEQFF.